This TCR beta chain was identified during a study of breast tumors, draining lymph nodes, adjacent tissues (dated by TCRdb to about 2016). Notes on the research overall: TCR beta repertoires were compared across tumor, adjacent nontumor tissue and axillary lymph nodes obtained from breast cancer patients. The study was designed to assess the relationships and possible T-cell exchange between tumor, surrounding tissue and draining lymph node repertoires in human breast cancer.

There are 14 amino acids in the CDR3, from cysteine to phenylalanine inclusive. CDR3 DNA only is kept here, 42 bases in frame from base 1. V sheds 5 bases and J sheds 7 bases, leaving 14 bases between their ends. CDR1 and CDR2, looked up from the germline V gene, are SGHNT and YENEEA. The full study reports these points: T-cell repertoire diversity in tumors was found to be lower than in lymph nodes but higher than in nontumor tissue, and preferential V and J gene usage was observed. Rather than being directly demonstrated, the conclusion that tumor T cells originate in lymph nodes was presented as consistent with a hypothesis. In luminal-like breast cancer, tumor and nontumor tissue repertoires resembled each other significantly more than in basal-like breast cancer. The data were considered consistent with the idea that most tumor T cells come from the lymph node and then expand in tumor tissue.

The sequencer was an Illumina HiSeq 2000. Multiplex PCR amplification was used to build the TCR beta chain libraries. The amplified TCR beta chain products were analyzed by high-throughput sequencing. In TCRdb, the public reads were trimmed at Q25 with fastp and aligned with MiXCR, with productive beta chains retained. CDR3 protein sequences are deduplicated, and each keeps its most common genes and DNA. A total of 90,000 to 120,000 distinct CDR3 sequences appear in this sample, 21% of them only once. 1% to 1.5% of the sample lies in the top ten. Lymph node samples were obtained from the axillary draining lymph nodes of breast cancer patients. Note on this clonotype: Its specific antigen is unknown. No base quality values were provided; no much bigger clone lies one nucleotide off.

This sequence uses TRBV11-3 and TRBJ2-2; TRBD2 might be the D gene, on 6 matching bases. The clonotype was recovered from a female donor with breast cancer. Some clones in this sample may be carry-over from other donors' samples. Material: axillary lymph node tissue. The CDR3 protein sequence reads: CASSPRGGNGELFF. At the DNA level, the sequence is TGTGCCAGCAGCCCCCGCGGAGGGAACGGGGAGCTGTTTTTT.